The TCR beta chain under discussion was sequenced for a study of T cell repertoires in cytomegalovirus infection. Study-level information: Evidence of both CMV infection and a matching HLA type came from public TCR beta signatures.

The CDR3 loop spans 14 amino acids. V lost 8 bases, J lost 6 bases, and 19 bases lay in between. TCRdb used MiXCR to reprocess the reads, holding one entry per CDR3 protein. The sample lists around 490,000 distinct CDR3 sequences, approximately 25% occurring once. The chain recombines TRBV12-3 or TRBV12-4 with TRBJ1-1; D unclear. Sequencing was performed on PBMCs. The TCR was taken from a human donor in good health (CMV status not recorded). Some clones in this sample may be carry-over from other donors' samples. This CDR3 reads CASSLSPGDPEAFF. CDR3 nucleotide sequence: TGTGCCAGCTCGCTCTCCCCCGGAGACCCTGAAGCTTTCTTT.